This record looks at one T cell receptor (beta chain) sequence and its context. Its antigen is unknown. The V gene's germline CDR1 is SQVTM and CDR2 ANQGSEA. V shed 6 bases and J shed 3 bases, with 12 bases lying between them. The CDR3 extends over 13 amino acids. By positive magnetic bead selection, CD4+ and CD8+ cells were isolated, and their purity was checked by flow cytometry. This entry belongs to a study of somatic mutations in cytotoxic T cells in rheumatoid arthritis. Across the whole study: Blood samples of approximately 32 ml were drawn from patients (in EDTA) right after diagnosis and before any treatment. The authors flow-sorted some V beta antibody-stained T-cell populations at nearly 100% purity, including V beta1+ cells that they sequenced for TCRB.

The data were produced by immunoSEQ multiplex PCR, yet TCRdb's version contains in-frame clones alone and is incomplete. Of 20,000 to 25,000 clones in the sample, 80% to 90% are singletons; the top ten hold 3.8%. Notes on the study in general: In about an eighth of the 65 patients, the largest CD8+ clone exceeded 20% of CD8+ cells.

Sequencing was done on a sample of CD8+ T cells sorted from blood. The TCR sequence derives from an adult with rheumatoid arthritis. This chain uses TRBV29-1 with TRBJ1-3, with D maybe TRBD1 (5 bases). CDR3 nucleotide sequence: TGCAGCGTAAAGGGGCGATTTGGAAACACCATATATTTT. Translation: CSVKGRFGNTIYF.